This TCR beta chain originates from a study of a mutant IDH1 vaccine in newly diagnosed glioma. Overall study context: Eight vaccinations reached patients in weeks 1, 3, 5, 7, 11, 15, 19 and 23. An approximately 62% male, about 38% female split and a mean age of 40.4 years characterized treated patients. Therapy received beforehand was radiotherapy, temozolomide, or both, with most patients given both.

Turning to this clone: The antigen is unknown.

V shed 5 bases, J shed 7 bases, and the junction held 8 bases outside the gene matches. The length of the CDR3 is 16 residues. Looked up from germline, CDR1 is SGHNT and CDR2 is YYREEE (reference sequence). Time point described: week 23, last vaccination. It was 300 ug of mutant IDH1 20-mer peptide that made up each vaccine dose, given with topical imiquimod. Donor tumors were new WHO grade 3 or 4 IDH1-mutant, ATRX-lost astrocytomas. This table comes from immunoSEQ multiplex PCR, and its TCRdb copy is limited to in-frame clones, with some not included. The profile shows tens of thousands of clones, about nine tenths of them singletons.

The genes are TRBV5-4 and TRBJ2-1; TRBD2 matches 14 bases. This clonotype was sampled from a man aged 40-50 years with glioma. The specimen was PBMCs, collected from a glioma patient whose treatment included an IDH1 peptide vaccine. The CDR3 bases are TGTGCCAGCAGGGACTACGGGACTAGCGGGAGAAATGAGCAGTTCTTC. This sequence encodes CASRDYGTSGRNEQFF.